The next 2 T cell receptor beta chains were all read from a single sample in a study of Graves' ophthalmopathy and Graves' hyperthyroidism. Amplified TCR beta CDR3 regions were obtained using RNA transcripts as template. HTBI primers were employed in first-round RT-PCR, then a second-round multiplex PCR followed. TCRdb re-analysed the multiplex PCR reads in MiXCR, keeping a single row per CDR3 protein. The sample lists about half a million distinct CDR3 sequences; approximately 15% were seen once. Sequencing was carried out using blood. These receptors were obtained from a woman younger than 45 with Graves' ophthalmopathy.

V and J are TRBV27 and TRBJ2-5; 7 bases map to TRBD1. This CDR3 comprises 16 residues. Germline trimming cut 1 base from V and 1 base from J; bases unmatched to any gene: 6. The germline V gene encodes CDR1 MNHEY and CDR2 SMNVEV (reference sequence). CDR3 protein: CASSLWATGTQETQYF. The CDR3 bases are TGTGCCAGCAGTTTATGGGCGACAGGGACCCAAGAGACCCAGTACTTC.

The CDR3 DNA reads as TGTGCCATCAGTGAGTCGGGTAGGGACACTGAAGCTTTCTTT. Translated, it gives CAISESGRDTEAFF. The V call is TRBV10-3, the J call TRBJ1-1; D gene uncertain. CDR1 is ENHRY and CDR2 is SYGVKD in the germline V gene. The CDR3 extends over 14 amino acids. V shed 0 bases and J shed 3 bases, with 8 bases lying between them.